The rows below give T cell receptor beta chains drawn from one sample of a study of blood T cell repertoires in COVID-19. Sequencing used immunoSEQ multiplex PCR; TCRdb keeps in-frame clones, though not all of them. The sample includes about 290,000 clones, over 80% seen only once; the top ten take less than 4.5%. The specimen sequenced was peripheral blood. These receptors all come from a woman aged 50 to 65 with active or convalescent COVID-19. Each CDR3 is given with its conserved first and last residue. A D gene is named only where the DNA matches it firmly. For some rows the clone size is stated as once, few or many, or as a class when expanded; others skip it.

J gene | clone size | D gene | V gene | CDR3 protein | CDR3 DNA
TRBJ1-4 | once | TRBD1 | TRBV3-1/TRBV3-2 | CASSPGTGGEKLFF | TGTGCCAGCAGTCCCGGGACAGGGGGTGAAAAACTGTTTTTT
TRBJ2-7 | - | - | TRBV10-3 | CAISALPGPGGSYEQYF | TGTGCCATCAGTGCCCTCCCCGGACCCGGGGGTTCTTACGAGCAGTACTTC
TRBJ1-1 | - | - | TRBV5-8 | CASSFQGFEAFF | TGTGCCAGCAGTTTCCAGGGTTTTGAAGCTTTCTTT
TRBJ2-3 | - | TRBD1 | TRBV14 | CASSQDWLKGQNTDTQYF | TGTGCCAGCAGCCAAGATTGGTTGAAGGGACAGAACACAGATACGCAGTATTTT
TRBJ2-5 | once | - | TRBV29-1 | CSADEGTLKGETQYF | TGCAGCGCTGATGAGGGGACTTTGAAGGGAGAGACCCAGTACTTC
TRBJ2-4 | - | - | TRBV30 | CAWSLTGTIGAKNIQYF | TGTGCCTGGAGTCTCACCGGGACAATTGGGGCCAAAAACATTCAGTACTTC
TRBJ1-2 | - | - | TRBV2 | CASSETRNYGYTF | TGTGCCAGCAGTGAGACACGTAACTATGGCTACACCTTC
TRBJ1-2 | - | - | TRBV29-1 | CSSGKGDGYTF | TGCAGCTCAGGAAAGGGGGATGGCTACACCTTC
TRBJ1-6 | - | TRBD1 | TRBV5-1 | CASRRGGRDSPLHF | TGCGCCAGCAGAAGAGGGGGCAGAGATTCACCCCTCCACTTT
TRBJ1-6 | - | - | TRBV5-1 | CASSLKQVNSPLHF | TGCGCCAGCAGCTTGAAACAGGTGAATTCACCCCTCCACTTT
TRBJ1-1 | - | - | TRBV5-1 | CASSLGGGSPGNTEAFF | TGCGCCAGCAGCTTAGGGGGTGGGTCCCCGGGAAACACTGAAGCTTTCTTT
TRBJ1-2 | - | TRBD1 | TRBV28 | CASSSYGQGANYGYTF | TGTGCCAGCAGTTCCTACGGACAGGGGGCTAACTATGGCTACACCTTC
TRBJ2-7 | - | TRBD2 | TRBV28 | CASSAGGSGVSYEQYF | TGTGCCAGCAGCGCGGGGGGTAGCGGCGTCTCCTACGAGCAGTACTTC
TRBJ2-3 | - | TRBD2 | TRBV7-8 | CASSLDSGSRAERPCTDTQYF | TGTGCCAGCAGCTTAGATAGCGGGAGCAGGGCCGAACGACCTTGCACAGATACGCAGTATTTT
TRBJ1-1 | once | TRBD1 | TRBV10-3 | CAISESRGQGLMYKAFF | TGTGCCATCAGTGAGTCAAGAGGACAGGGGCTCATGTACAAGGCTTTCTTT
TRBJ1-5 | - | TRBD1 | TRBV28 | CASSSGQGLRQPQHF | TGTGCCAGCAGTTCGGGACAGGGGCTGAGGCAGCCCCAGCATTTT
TRBJ2-3 | - | - | TRBV6-1 | CASSELVDTQYF | TGTGCCAGCAGTGAATTAGTGGATACGCAGTATTTT
TRBJ2-2 | few | TRBD1 | TRBV18 | CASSPTGQGAGELFF | TGTGCCAGCTCACCGACGGGACAGGGGGCCGGGGAGCTGTTTTTT
TRBJ1-5 | - | TRBD1 | TRBV5-6 | CASSRGGQGRNQPQHF | TGTGCCAGCAGCAGGGGGGGACAGGGCCGCAATCAGCCCCAGCATTTT
TRBJ1-1 | - | - | TRBV5-1 | CASSLGAGATYTEAFF | TGCGCCAGCAGCTTGGGGGCAGGGGCGACGTACACTGAAGCTTTCTTT
TRBJ1-1 | - | TRBD1 | TRBV9 | CASRQQGSTEAFF | TGTGCCAGCAGGCAACAGGGGAGCACTGAAGCTTTCTTT
TRBJ2-7 | once | TRBD2 | TRBV3-1/TRBV3-2 | CATQGLAGEGYF | TGTGCCACTCAAGGCCTAGCGGGAGAGGGGTACTTC
TRBJ1-4 | - | - | TRBV25-1 | CASSAVGAQEKLFF | TGTGCCAGCAGTGCGGTGGGGGCACAGGAAAAACTGTTTTTT
TRBJ2-1 | - | - | TRBV9 | CASEGREDEQFF | TGTGCCAGTGAGGGGCGGGAAGATGAGCAGTTCTTC
TRBJ2-3 | once | TRBD1 | TRBV9 | CASSDDRADTQYF | TGTGCCAGCAGCGATGACAGGGCAGATACGCAGTATTTT
TRBJ2-7 | - | TRBD1 | TRBV7-9 | CASSGRTGTGEQYF | TGTGCCAGCAGCGGACGGACAGGTACGGGGGAGCAGTACTTC
TRBJ1-2 | few | - | TRBV21-1 | CASSKVLRGLRDRANYGYTF | TGTGCCAGCAGCAAAGTCCTAAGGGGACTCCGGGACAGAGCTAACTATGGCTACACCTTC
TRBJ2-3 | - | - | TRBV3-1/TRBV3-2 | CASSPFSGLLTDTQYF | TGTGCCAGCAGCCCCTTTTCGGGACTCCTCACAGATACGCAGTATTTT
TRBJ2-7 | - | TRBD1 | TRBV4-1 | CASRTAGTGGHEQYF | TGCGCCAGCAGAACAGCCGGGACAGGGGGCCACGAGCAGTACTTC
TRBJ1-3 | - | - | TRBV5-1 | CASSGGQGNTIYF | TGCGCCAGCAGCGGAGGACAGGGAAACACCATATATTTT
TRBJ2-1 | many | TRBD2 | TRBV4-1 | CASSLLISGRSGNEQFF | TGCGCCAGCAGCCTATTAATTAGCGGGAGATCGGGCAATGAGCAGTTCTTC
TRBJ1-6 | - | - | TRBV6-5 | CASSFRGDGGNSPLHF | TGTGCCAGCAGTTTCCGGGGGGACGGGGGTAATTCACCCCTCCACTTT
TRBJ2-2 | - | - | TRBV15 | CATSRESGTGGELFF | TGTGCCACCAGCAGAGAATCCGGAACGGGCGGGGAGCTGTTTTTT
TRBJ2-5 | - | - | TRBV6-5 | CASSSSGSRRETQYF | TGTGCCAGCAGCTCCTCCGGGAGTCGGAGGGAGACCCAGTACTTC
TRBJ2-7 | - | TRBD2 | TRBV14 | CASSHIQREDSYEQYF | TGTGCCAGCAGCCATATTCAGCGGGAGGATTCCTACGAGCAGTACTTC
TRBJ1-6 | - | - | TRBV6-2/TRBV6-3 | CASSYFQGQSPLHF | TGTGCCAGCAGTTACTTCCAGGGGCAATCACCCCTCCACTTT
TRBJ2-7 | few | - | TRBV6-5 | CASSYSFTAEQYF | TGTGCCAGCAGTTACTCGTTCACAGCCGAGCAGTACTTC
TRBJ2-1 | - | TRBD2 | TRBV14 | CASSPLGGLGGMHEQFF | TGTGCCAGCAGCCCGCTCGGAGGGTTGGGAGGGATGCATGAGCAGTTCTTC
TRBJ1-2 | - | - | TRBV12-3/TRBV12-4 | CASSFDGYGYTF | TGTGCCAGCAGTTTTGACGGGTATGGCTACACCTTC
TRBJ1-1 | few | - | TRBV28 | CASSLFGVVAEAFF | TGTGCCAGCAGTTTATTCGGGGTGGTGGCTGAAGCTTTCTTT